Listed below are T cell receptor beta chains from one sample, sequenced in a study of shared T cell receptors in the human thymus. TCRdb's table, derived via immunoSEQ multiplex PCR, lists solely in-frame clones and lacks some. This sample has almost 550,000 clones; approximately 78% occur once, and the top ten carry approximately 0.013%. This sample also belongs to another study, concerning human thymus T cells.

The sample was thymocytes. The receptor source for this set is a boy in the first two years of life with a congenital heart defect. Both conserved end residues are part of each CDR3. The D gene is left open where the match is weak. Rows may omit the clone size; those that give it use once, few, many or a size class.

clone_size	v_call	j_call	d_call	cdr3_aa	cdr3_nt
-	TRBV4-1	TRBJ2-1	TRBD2	CASSQVLAGGGEQFF	TGCGCCAGCAGCCAAGTCCTAGCGGGAGGGGGCGAGCAGTTCTTC
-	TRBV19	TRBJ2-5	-	CASSIVPDQETQYF	TGTGCCAGTAGTATAGTTCCAGACCAAGAGACCCAGTACTTC
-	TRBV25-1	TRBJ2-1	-	CASSEGQKSMGADEQFF	TGTGCCAGCAGTGAAGGACAGAAGAGTATGGGTGCCGATGAGCAGTTCTTC
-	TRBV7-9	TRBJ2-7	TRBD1	CASSSDRVRYEQYF	TGTGCCAGCAGCTCGGACAGGGTGAGGTACGAGCAGTACTTC
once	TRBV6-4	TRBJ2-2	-	CASSASRDTGELFF	TGTGCCAGCAGTGCAAGCAGGGACACCGGGGAGCTGTTTTTT
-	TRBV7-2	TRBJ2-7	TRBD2	CASSPPTREPYEQYF	TGTGCCAGCAGCCCCCCGACGCGGGAGCCCTACGAGCAGTACTTC
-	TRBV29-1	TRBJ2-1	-	CSSQDRILYYNEQFF	TGCAGCTCCCAAGACAGGATCCTTTACTACAATGAGCAGTTCTTC
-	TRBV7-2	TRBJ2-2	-	CASSYPDYRGTGELFF	TGTGCCAGCAGCTACCCGGACTACAGGGGTACCGGGGAGCTGTTTTTT
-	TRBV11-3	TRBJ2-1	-	CASSNHRSSYNEQFF	TGTGCCAGCAGCAATCACCGGAGCTCCTACAATGAGCAGTTCTTC
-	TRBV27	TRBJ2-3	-	CASRNRDSRTDTQYF	TGTGCCAGCAGGAACCGGGACTCACGCACAGATACGCAGTATTTT
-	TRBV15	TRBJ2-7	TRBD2	CATSPIAGAPFHEQYF	TGTGCCACCAGCCCCATAGCGGGAGCACCTTTCCACGAGCAGTACTTC
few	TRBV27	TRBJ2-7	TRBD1	CASSHRGYYEQYF	TGTGCCAGCAGTCACAGGGGATACTACGAGCAGTACTTC
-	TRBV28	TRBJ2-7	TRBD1	CASSLDLPGTGTYEQYF	TGTGCCAGCAGTTTGGACCTTCCCGGGACAGGGACCTACGAGCAGTACTTC
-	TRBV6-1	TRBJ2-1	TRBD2	CASSETSGREDHNEQFF	TGTGCCAGCAGTGAAACTAGCGGGAGAGAAGATCACAATGAGCAGTTCTTC
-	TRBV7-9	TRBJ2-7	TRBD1	CASSPTGGEQYF	TGTGCCAGCAGCCCGACAGGGGGCGAGCAGTACTTC
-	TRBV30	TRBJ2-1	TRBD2	CAWSGYLLREGLGSYNEQFF	TGTGCCTGGAGTGGGTATTTATTGCGGGAGGGCCTAGGTTCCTACAATGAGCAGTTCTTC
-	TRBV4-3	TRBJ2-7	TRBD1	CASSHRTGFEQYF	TGCGCCAGCAGCCATCGGACAGGGTTCGAGCAGTACTTC
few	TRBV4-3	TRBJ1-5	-	CASSQDPPSLGDGQPQHF	TGCGCCAGCAGCCAAGATCCCCCGTCCCTAGGTGATGGTCAGCCCCAGCATTTT
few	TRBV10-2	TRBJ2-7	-	CASSADSYEQYF	TGCGCCAGCAGTGCCGACAGCTACGAGCAGTACTTC
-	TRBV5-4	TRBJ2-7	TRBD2	CASSLIGFGHSGSGSYEQYF	TGTGCCAGCAGCTTGATTGGGTTCGGTCATAGCGGGAGTGGCTCCTACGAGCAGTACTTC
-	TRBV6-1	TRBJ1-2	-	CASSVSTRPRVGYTF	TGTGCCAGCAGCGTCTCAACGAGGCCCAGGGTGGGCTACACCTTC
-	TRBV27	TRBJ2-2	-	CASSSREDTGELFF	TGTGCCAGCAGTTCCAGGGAGGACACCGGGGAGCTGTTTTTT
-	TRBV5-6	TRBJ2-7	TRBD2	CASSLAGGPSEQYF	TGTGCCAGCAGCTTGGCGGGAGGCCCTAGTGAGCAGTACTTC
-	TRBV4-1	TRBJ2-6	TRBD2	CASSPHPATSTGANVLTF	TGCGCCAGCAGCCCTCACCCGGCGACTAGCACTGGGGCCAACGTCCTGACTTTC
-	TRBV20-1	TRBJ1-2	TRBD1	CSGQGAGGYTF	TGCAGTGGGCAGGGGGCTGGTGGCTACACCTTC
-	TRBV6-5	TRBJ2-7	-	CASSPRVPYEQYF	TGTGCCAGCAGCCCCAGGGTCCCTTACGAGCAGTACTTC
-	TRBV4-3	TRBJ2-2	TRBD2	CASSQLAGATGELFF	TGCGCCAGCAGCCAGCTAGCGGGAGCCACCGGGGAGCTGTTTTTT
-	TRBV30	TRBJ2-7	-	CAWTPRDTSLSYEQYF	TGTGCCTGGACCCCCCGGGACACAAGTCTATCCTACGAGCAGTACTTC
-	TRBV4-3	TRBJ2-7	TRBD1	CASSHGTGPGEQYF	TGCGCCAGCAGTCATGGGACAGGGCCTGGGGAGCAGTACTTC
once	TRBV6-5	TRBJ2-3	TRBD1	CASSSDRGDTQYF	TGTGCCAGCAGCAGCGACAGGGGGGATACGCAGTATTTT
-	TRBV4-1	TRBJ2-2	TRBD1	CASSPTARGQANTGELFF	TGCGCCAGCAGCCCCACCGCTAGGGGACAGGCGAACACCGGGGAGCTGTTTTTT
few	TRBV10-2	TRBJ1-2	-	CASGAGNYGYTF	TGCGCCAGCGGGGCAGGGAACTATGGCTACACCTTC
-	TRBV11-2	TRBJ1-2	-	CASSLGGGARFYGYTF	TGTGCCAGCAGCTTAGGGGGAGGCGCTCGTTTCTATGGCTACACCTTC
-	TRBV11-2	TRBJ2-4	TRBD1	CASSEGQVGLGKNIQYF	TGTGCCAGCAGCGAGGGACAGGTTGGGCTGGGCAAAAACATTCAGTACTTC
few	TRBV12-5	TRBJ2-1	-	CASGLAWRGQVEQFF	TGTGCTAGTGGTTTGGCCTGGAGGGGCCAGGTTGAGCAGTTCTTC
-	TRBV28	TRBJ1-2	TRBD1	CASSSLRGRDYGYTF	TGTGCCAGCAGTTCCCTAAGGGGGCGCGACTATGGCTACACCTTC
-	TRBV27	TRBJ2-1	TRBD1	CASSRGQYNEQFF	TGTGCCAGCAGCCGGGGACAGTACAATGAGCAGTTCTTC
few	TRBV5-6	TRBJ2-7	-	CASSSTGCEQYF	TGTGCCAGCAGCTCTACAGGATGCGAGCAGTACTTC
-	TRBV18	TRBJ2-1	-	CASSPWGRSNNEQFF	TGTGCCAGCTCACCATGGGGGAGGTCTAACAATGAGCAGTTCTTC
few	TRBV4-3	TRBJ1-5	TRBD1	CASSRATGEDQPQHF	TGCGCCAGCAGCAGAGCGACAGGGGAGGATCAGCCCCAGCATTTT